The 26 T cell receptor beta chains below come from one sample, sequenced in a study of blood T cells in healthy people across ages. Through a sample-barcoded 5' primer and a J-beta primer mix, a second PCR was run for 7 to 11 cycles. MiXCR, applied by TCRdb to the 5' RACE reads, yields one record per CDR3 protein. Here the sample spans around 1.5 million distinct CDR3 sequences, roughly 40% being singletons. Specimen: blood. These receptors were obtained from a woman between 18 and 30 years old in good health.

The chain recombines TRBV6-1 with TRBJ2-3, with 13 bases identical to TRBD2. This CDR3 contains 14 residues. V trimming: 8 bases; J trimming: 5 bases; junction bases outside the gene matches: 4. The germline CDR1 and CDR2 sequences are MNHNS and SASEGT. CDR3 residues: CASRLAGGRDTQYF. Written as DNA, the CDR3 is TGTGCCAGCCGACTAGCGGGGGGCCGAGATACGCAGTATTTT.

This chain links TRBV5-1 with TRBJ1-2, with 11 positions matching TRBD1. Trimming took 2 bases from V and 9 from J; bases not matched to a gene: 9. The CDR3 is 15 residues long. Germline V gene sequence: CDR1 SGHRS, CDR2 YFSETQ. CDR3 in DNA: TGCGCCAGCAGCTTATCCGGGACAGGGGGATTGAGCTACACCTTC. It encodes CASSLSGTGGLSYTF.

This clonotype was recorded a few times. The chain couples TRBV18 to TRBJ2-1; 8 bases line up with TRBD2. The V segment lost 0 bases and the J segment 5 bases; nucleotides outside the gene matches: 3. The germline V gene has CDR1 KGHSH and CDR2 LQKENI. CDR3 length: 15 residues. The DNA for the CDR3 is TGTGCCAGCTCACCACCGGGACTAGGAGACAATGAGCAGTTCTTC. Residues: CASSPPGLGDNEQFF.

V usage is TRBV6-4 and J usage is TRBJ2-3; 15 bases match TRBD2. J was trimmed by 8 bases and V by 2 bases; bases with no gene match: 8. The CDR3 is made up of 17 amino acids. Germline CDR1 and CDR2: MRHNA and SNTAGT. This CDR3 reads CASSDTGLAGGRATQYF. The CDR3 bases are TGTGCCAGCAGTGACACTGGACTAGCGGGAGGGCGAGCTACGCAGTATTTT.

The chain combines TRBV6-1 with TRBJ2-5; D is uncertain. The CDR3 runs to 13 residues. Germline CDR1 reads MNHNS; CDR2 reads SASEGT. V dropped 1 base and J dropped 11 bases, with 14 bases sitting between them. CDR3 nucleotide sequence: TGTGCCAGCAGTGAAGTTGTAACCATGCGGCAGTACTTC. Translation: CASSEVVTMRQYF.

This clonotype has more than one count but fewer than ten. The CDR3 DNA follows: TGCAGTGCTAGAGATCAAACAGGGGGCAACACTGAAGCTTTCTTT. Residues: CSARDQTGGNTEAFF. V gene TRBV20-1 combines with J gene TRBJ1-1; 9 bases are shared with TRBD1. The CDR3 runs to 15 residues. CDR1 is DFQATT and CDR2 is SNEGSKA in the germline V gene (reference sequence). V gave up 0 bases and J gave up 2 bases; unmatched junction bases: 4.

The chain is built from TRBV10-3 and TRBJ1-3; D is uncertain. CDR1 is ENHRY, CDR2 SYGVKD, per germline. This CDR3 spans 14 amino acids. The V end was cut by 8 bases, the J end by 4 bases, with 15 bases between. The CDR3 here is CAIPDSSGGNTIYF. As DNA, the CDR3 is TGTGCCATCCCCGACTCTTCCGGAGGAAACACCATATATTTT.

This clonotype was counted a single time. This sequence joins TRBV27 and TRBJ2-1; the D call may be TRBD1 or TRBD2 (5 bases each). This CDR3 spans 16 amino acids. Germline CDR1 is MNHEY and CDR2 is SMNVEV (reference sequence). V was cut by 7 bases and J by 1 base, with 17 bases left in between. CDR3 loop: CASTERGGLSYNEQFF. CDR3 coding DNA: TGTGCCAGCACCGAGAGGGGTGGCCTGTCCTACAATGAGCAGTTCTTC.

V usage is TRBV7-3 and J usage is TRBJ2-4; possibly TRBD1 or TRBD2 for D (5 bases each). CDR1 is SGHTA, CDR2 FQGTGA, per germline. The CDR3 consists of 13 residues. The germline V and J ends were trimmed by 5 bases and 13 bases, with 18 bases remaining between them. The CDR3 sequence: CASSVFQGREQYF. The DNA for the CDR3 is TGTGCCAGCAGCGTTTTTCAGGGAAGGGAGCAGTACTTC.

The V and J genes are TRBV20-1 and TRBJ2-7; D remains unclear. The CDR3 length is 15 residues. With 1 base removed from V and 0 bases from J, the gap between germline ends came to 13 bases. The V gene's germline CDR1 is DFQATT and CDR2 SNEGSKA (reference sequence). Here the CDR3 DNA reads TGCAGTGCTAGAGCGTCCCTTTCCAGCTCCTACGAGCAGTACTTC. The encoded protein is CSARASLSSSYEQYF.

The chain couples TRBV10-3 to TRBJ2-7, with 8 bases lining up with TRBD2. The CDR3 has 12 residues. The V and J ends lost 2 bases and 9 bases, in that order; junction bases with no gene match: 3. Per the germline V gene, CDR1 is ENHRY and CDR2 is SYGVKD. CDR3 amino acids: CAISEPLAGQYF. For the CDR3, the DNA is TGTGCCATCAGTGAGCCCCTAGCGGGGCAGTACTTC.

The chain combines TRBV3-1 with TRBJ1-3; 9 nucleotides match TRBD1. The CDR3 totals 16 residues. J was trimmed by 4 bases and V by 1 base; bases with no gene match: 5. Germline V gene sequence: CDR1 LGHDT, CDR2 YNNKEL (reference sequence). Here the CDR3 DNA reads TGTGCCAGCAGCCAAGCACCGGGACAGGGAGGAAACACCATATATTTT. Amino acid sequence: CASSQAPGQGGNTIYF.

With respect to this clonotype: A much larger clone differs from this one at a single base, so this may be a read error. The V and J genes are TRBV10-3 and TRBJ2-3; 15 bases agree with TRBD2. V lost 9 bases to trimming and J lost 8 bases; unmatched junction nucleotides: 0. The CDR3 contains 12 residues. Germline-derived CDR1 and CDR2 are ENHRY and SYGVKD. The DNA for the CDR3 is TGTGCCATGGGACTAGCGGGGGGTACGCAGTATTTT. This codes for CAMGLAGGTQYF.

There are many counts of this clonotype. This sequence joins TRBV20-1 and TRBJ1-1, with 7 positions matching TRBD1. V gave up 5 bases and J gave up 7 bases; unmatched junction bases: 10. Per germline, CDR1 DFQATT and CDR2 SNEGSKA (reference sequence). The CDR3 totals 13 residues. Here the CDR3 DNA reads TGCAGTGCTCAAGGACAGGCACGGGATGAAGCTTTCTTT. Its protein is CSAQGQARDEAFF.

The J gene is TRBJ2-1, the V gene TRBV4-1, with D perhaps TRBD2 (6 bases). V gave up 6 bases and J gave up 6 bases, with 18 bases separating them. The CDR3 loop spans 15 amino acids. Germline CDR1 is MGHRA and CDR2 is YSYEKL. CDR3 coding DNA: TGCGCCAGCAGTCAGGTCGGGACTGGGGGCAATGAGCAGTTCTTC. It codes for CASSQVGTGGNEQFF.

This clonotype was counted only a few times. The V call is TRBV5-1, the J call TRBJ2-3; maybe TRBD2 (5 bases). The CDR3 covers 11 residues. From germline, CDR1 is SGHRS and CDR2 YFSETQ. The V end lost 7 bases, the J end lost 7 bases, and 10 bases lay between the germline ends. The CDR3 nucleotides read TGCGCCAGCGAGGGAGACTATACGCAGTATTTT. Translation: CASEGDYTQYF.

The gene calls are TRBV3-1 and TRBJ2-5; the match to TRBD2 covers 7 bases. The end of the DNA is better explained by TRBJ2-7, so the J call may be wrong. The CDR3 totals 14 residues. The germline gives CDR1 LGHDT, CDR2 YNNKEL (reference sequence). CDR3 region: CASSPGTKRYEQYF. For the CDR3, the DNA is TGTGCCAGCAGCCCAGGGACTAAGCGCTACGAGCAGTACTTC.

DNA for the CDR3: TGCAGTGCTATCTTGCGGGATACGCAGTATTTT. It is translated as CSAILRDTQYF. The chain carries TRBV20-1 and TRBJ2-3; D is unclear. Trimming pared 4 bases from V and 6 bases from J, leaving 8 bases between. The CDR3 spans 11 residues. In germline, CDR1 is DFQATT, CDR2 SNEGSKA (reference sequence).

The chain links TRBV20-1 to TRBJ2-7; 14 nucleotides line up with TRBD2. CDR3 length: 18 amino acids. Looked up from germline, CDR1 is DFQATT and CDR2 is SNEGSKA (reference sequence). The trim removed 1 base at V and 2 bases at J, leaving 10 bases unmatched. CDR3 bases: TGCAGTGCTAGAGCCCGACTAGCGGGGGGGCAAAGTACCTACGAGCAGTACTTC. It codes for CSARARLAGGQSTYEQYF.

This clonotype was recorded many times. J is TRBJ2-5 and V is TRBV7-2, with no clear D. Trimming left V 2 bases short and J 4 bases short, with 14 bases between. Germline CDR1 SGHTA, CDR2 FQGNSA. The CDR3 has 15 amino acids. The CDR3 coding sequence is TGTGCCAGCAGCTTATCAGTGTCCCTGGGAGAGACCCAGTACTTC. It specifies CASSLSVSLGETQYF.

The rearrangement links TRBV4-1 to TRBJ2-1, with a tentative D call TRBD1 (5 bases). Germline loops: CDR1 MGHRA, CDR2 YSYEKL. V lost 3 bases and J lost 0, with 6 bases in between. The CDR3 loop spans 14 amino acids. CDR3 DNA: TGCGCCAGCAGCCATGACAGCTCCTACAATGAGCAGTTCTTC. It is translated as CASSHDSSYNEQFF.

The CDR3 here is CASSTGTTKETQYF. CDR3 nucleotides: TGTGCCAGCAGCACAGGGACCACCAAAGAGACCCAGTACTTC. The rearrangement links TRBV21-1 to TRBJ2-5. TRBV21-1 is a known pseudogene. The CDR3 is made up of 14 amino acids.

The rearrangement links TRBV27 to TRBJ2-7; a weak D match, TRBD2 (7 bases). Germline-derived CDR1 and CDR2 are MNHEY and SMNVEV (reference sequence). V was trimmed by 5 bases and J by 3 bases, leaving 17 bases between them. The CDR3 loop spans 15 amino acids. For the CDR3, the DNA is TGTGCCAGCAGTCGCCTAGGGGGGGGTGGCTACGAGCAGTACTTC. Amino acids: CASSRLGGGGYEQYF.

This chain uses TRBV5-1 with TRBJ2-5, with 8 bases identical to TRBD2. TRBJ2-7 explains the end of the DNA better; the J call may be wrong. The CDR3 spans 16 residues. CDR1 and CDR2 (germline): SGHRS, YFSETQ. CDR3 DNA sequence: TGCGCCAGCCAAAGAAATTGGGGCGGGGGGCACGACGAGCAGTACTTC. Translated: CASQRNWGGGHDEQYF.

This clonotype has only a few counts. This chain connects TRBV20-1 to TRBJ1-2; 7 bases are a match to TRBD1. The CDR3 is 11 residues long. Germline V gene lookup returns CDR1 DFQATT and CDR2 SNEGSKA (reference sequence). The trim removed 5 bases at V and 6 bases at J, leaving 3 bases unmatched. For the CDR3, the DNA is TGCAGTGCTGAGGGGGCGGATGGCTACACCTTC. This gives the protein CSAEGADGYTF.

The J gene is TRBJ2-7, the V gene TRBV18; no clear D gene. The J call could be wrong; TRBJ2-5 is a better fit for the DNA end. Germline assignment: CDR1 KGHSH and CDR2 LQKENI. The CDR3 is 13 amino acids. The CDR3 DNA is TGTGCCAGCTCACCACACGAACGGGAGACCCAGTACTTC. It yields the protein CASSPHERETQYF.